This T cell receptor (beta chain) was retrieved from a study of regulatory T cells in long-lasting Graves disease (dated by TCRdb to 2020 to 2022). Looking at the study overall: Antithyroid drugs had been taken for less than 3 months by newly diagnosed Graves' disease patients. Persistent Graves' disease patients were compared with newly diagnosed Graves' disease patients by peripheral blood TCR sequencing and RNA sequencing. A total of around 33 samples underwent TCR sequencing, from 13 patients with persistent Graves' disease and approximately 20 patients with newly diagnosed Graves' disease. The study took place in China and was registered as a clinical trial.

The CDR3 sequence holds 14 residues, the cysteine and phenylalanine included. CDR3 DNA is the only sequence kept; it has 42 bases, read in frame from the first base. According to the germline V gene (reference sequence), CDR1 reads DFQATT and CDR2 reads SNEGSKA. The germline V end is reduced by 8 bases and the J end by 1 base; junction bases left unmatched: 8. This clonotype was detected many times. Its specific antigen is unknown. No qualities accompany the bases; no much larger clone lies one base away. The paper's findings and limits, for the study overall: The authors noted that the small sample size was a limitation that may lower accuracy. Sequencing and analysis were restricted to the TCR beta chain. Peripheral blood alone was examined, since thyroid tissue, which constituted the primary lesion, could not be accessed. Persistent patients shared more public clonotypes among themselves (around 2,700) than newly diagnosed patients did (about 1,000). Compared with newly diagnosed patients, persistent Graves' disease patients had lower TCR Shannon entropy and fewer highly expanded clones, which suggests clonal expansion. TRBV28, TRBJ1-2 and TRBJ2-5 were preferentially used in persistent disease, while TRBV20-1 and TRBJ2-1 were favored in newly diagnosed disease.

To prepare the library, multiplex PCR was applied. Sequenced on an Illumina HiSeq 4000. TCR beta libraries were built with iRepertoire HTBI primers and Arm-PCR amplification of CDR3 regions. Before sequencing, the PCR products went through gel purification. On the authors' methods: Gene usage analysis of CDR3 amino acid clonotypes used the 62 TRBV and 12 to 15 TRBJ segments found across samples. Filtered high-quality paired reads were merged into contigs using COPE and FqMerger. BLAST was used to align contigs to the IMGT TRBV, TRBD and TRBJ reference genes, and CDR3 was defined following IMGT. Any clonotype with a frequency above 0.1% was counted as a highly expanded clone. Shannon entropy served as the measure of repertoire diversity, while the Gini coefficient captured V-J evenness. Public clonotypes were defined as clonotypes shared by more than one individual. The public reads were reprocessed in TCRdb via fastp at Q25 and MiXCR, keeping in-frame beta chains. For every CDR3 protein sequence, its rows merge into one entry that carries the most common genes and DNA. The authors' filters were not applied to this entry. Counted in this sample were some 410,000 distinct CDR3 sequences; over 15% of them appeared once. The leading ten clones occupy about 10% of the sample.

The label giving this sample's time point can be read as: newly diagnosed GD, antithyroid drugs for less than 3 months. For both TCR sequencing and RNA sequencing, RNA was extracted from PBMCs in TRIzol. Graves' disease was diagnosed according to American Thyroid Association guidelines. Patients for the study were recruited at an endocrinology department in Xi'an, China. From each patient, about 9.7 milliliters of peripheral blood was collected into an EDTA anticoagulant tube. Ficoll Paque Plus density gradient separation was used to isolate PBMCs, and no additional T cell sorting was done. An Agilent 2100 Bioanalyzer and agarose gel were used to check RNA quality, while a NanoDrop 2000 measured RNA concentration. These same data were also listed under a study on T cells in Graves' hyperthyroidism and ophthalmopathy. According to the second study: Stable Graves' hyperthyroidism was defined as no progression to ophthalmopathy during 18 months of follow-up. Hyperthyroidism patients were newly diagnosed, had a disease duration of under 2 months, and were aged 18 to 65 years. Exclusion was applied to patients with uncontrolled infections, other autoimmune diseases, pregnancy or lactation. Diagnoses relied on clinical symptoms, serum thyroxine and TRAb, thyroid ultrasound and orbital computed tomography. A first-round RT-PCR of the TCR CDR3 used the HTBI primer set with the Qiagen OneStep RT-PCR kit. Blood samples also contained most of the expanded thyroid clonotypes (frequency above 0.001), which suggests that blood repertoires may reflect thyroid immune responses. In cross-validation, a model built on a 13 V-J signature told ophthalmopathy apart from stable hyperthyroidism with approximately 91% sensitivity and around 83% specificity, and in testing the same model reached 80%/75%. In validation, the model predicted progression to ophthalmopathy with around 71% sensitivity and less than 75% specificity, a median of about 6.7 months before onset. A discovery cohort of approximately 97 patients, approximately 44 with Graves' ophthalmopathy and fewer than 65 with stable Graves' hyperthyroidism, was used to find distinguishing TCR V-J signatures. Prospective prediction of ophthalmopathy was tested in an independent validation cohort consisting of roughly 19 hyperthyroidism patients and more than 15 patients who later progressed to ophthalmopathy. For training and testing, the 100 or so patients in the discovery cohort were randomly divided in a 7:3 ratio. The study also compared thyroid tissue and blood T-cell repertoires from about 6 Graves' hyperthyroidism patients. After blood sampling, hyperthyroidism patients were treated with methimazole at a starting dose of 30 mg daily, and ophthalmopathy patients were treated with high-dose intravenous methylprednisolone. Libraries were constructed in a second round of multiplex PCR, after which size selection and purification were carried out. Sequencing of the libraries was done on an Illumina HiSeq2000 using paired-end 100 bp reads. SOAPnuke was used to process the raw data, removing reads that contained adapters or uncalled bases, had a mean Phred below 15, or lacked an exact match to the constant primer or identifier. High-quality paired reads were merged using COPE v1.2.5, and each unique nucleotide sequence was defined as a clonotype. MiTCR v1.1 was used to align clonotypes to the IMGT TRBV, TRBD and TRBJ reference segments. The analysis was restricted to V-J combinations with a frequency above 0.0001, which together covered 99.2% of the repertoires. The TCS score was defined as the ratio of F50 (clonal expansion) to E x V (chaos), calculated using BLOSUM62-based TCRdist between CDR3 peptides within each V-J. Welch's t-statistics and random forest reduced several hundred V-J features to under 15, which were used in a naive Bayes classifier (R e1071). No statistical method was used to set the sample size in advance, and investigators knew the group allocation. The paper describes TCR Vbeta CDR3 sequencing of fewer than 150 peripheral blood samples, made up of approximately 40 ophthalmopathy patients, approximately 73 hyperthyroidism patients and 17 progressor patients.

The receptor was isolated from a woman under 40 with Graves disease. Donor details come from another sample of the same person, matched by shared clones. Here the sequenced sample was peripheral blood mononuclear cells (PBMCs), taken at new diagnosis, from a patient treated with antithyroid drugs. The V and J segments used are TRBV20-1 and TRBJ2-3, with 8 bases in between that match TRBD2. Here is the DNA: TGCAGTTATCATAGCGGGGAACGCACAGATACGCAGTATTTT. Its protein product is CSYHSGERTDTQYF.